The 23 T cell receptor beta chains reported below all come from one sample, sequenced in a study of T cells after yellow fever vaccination. MiXCR, run by TCRdb on the 5' RACE reads, gives a single entry per CDR3 protein. Among 500,000 to 650,000 distinct CDR3 sequences listed, around 16% were seen once. Sequencing was performed on PBMCs, taken about 5 days after the first yellow fever vaccination. These receptors all come from a man aged 18 to 30 who received the YFV17D yellow fever vaccine.

The sample holds a few counts of this clonotype. This chain joins TRBV5-1 and TRBJ2-5, with 8 bases matching TRBD1. Unmatched junction bases numbered 5, after V lost 3 bases and J lost 4 bases. Germline CDR1 is SGHRS and CDR2 is YFSETQ. The CDR3 totals 14 residues. DNA for the CDR3: TGCGCCAGCAGCTATGGACAGGGTCGAGAGACCCAGTACTTC. The encoded protein is CASSYGQGRETQYF.

This clonotype was picked up many times. The rearrangement joins TRBV5-8 to TRBJ1-2; tentatively, D is TRBD1 (6 bases). The CDR3 totals 11 residues. Germline assignment: CDR1 SGHTS and CDR2 YDEGEE. The germline V and J ends were trimmed by 4 bases and 12 bases, with 13 bases remaining between them. CDR3 bases: TGTGCCAGCAGCACCGGGACAACCGACACCTTC. Encoded protein: CASSTGTTDTF.

This clonotype has only a few counts. Written as DNA, the CDR3 is TGTGCCAGCAGCTTAGGGACGGGGCTCGCCTATGAGCAGTTCTTC. Translation: CASSLGTGLAYEQFF. The chain employs TRBV7-9 and TRBJ2-1; D is perhaps TRBD1 or TRBD2 (5 bases each). The CDR3 is 15 amino acids. From germline, CDR1 is SEHNR and CDR2 FQNEAQ (reference sequence). Deletions cut 1 base from V and 8 bases from J, with 15 bases between. Looking up the rest from reference TRBV7-9 and TRBJ2-1 gives the full variable domain: DTGVSQNPRHKITKRGQNVTFRCDPISEHNRLYWYRQTLGQGPEFLTYFQNEAQLEKSRLLSDRFSAERPKGSFSTLEIQRTEQGDSAMYLCASSLGTGLAYEQFFGPGTRLTVL.

The chain joins TRBV7-9 to TRBJ1-2, with 11 positions matching TRBD1. CDR1 is SEHNR, CDR2 FQNEAQ, per germline (reference sequence). V gave up 6 bases and J gave up 4 bases; unmatched junction bases: 7. CDR3 length equals 15 residues. This CDR3 is CASRSRDRGSYGYTF. The DNA for the CDR3 is TGTGCCAGCAGATCCCGGGACAGGGGGTCCTATGGCTACACCTTC.

This clonotype was seen more than once but under ten times. The gene calls are TRBV4-3 and TRBJ2-7, with D perhaps TRBD2 (5 bases). The CDR3 totals 15 residues. V shed 0 bases and J shed 6 bases, with 15 bases lying between them. Germline loops: CDR1 LGHNA, CDR2 YSLEER. CDR3 loop: CASSQEPGIPAEQYF. The CDR3, as DNA: TGCGCCAGCAGCCAAGAACCGGGGATTCCGGCCGAGCAGTACTTC.

The chain carries TRBV9 and TRBJ1-6, with a tentative D call TRBD1 (5 bases). The CDR3 totals 15 residues. Trimming stripped 3 bases from V and 10 bases from J, with 17 bases between. Germline V lookup: CDR1 SGDLS, CDR2 YYNGEE. The DNA for the CDR3 is TGTGCCAGCAGCGCCTACGACGATCGGGGCTCACCCCTCCACTTT. This translates into CASSAYDDRGSPLHF.

The chain links TRBV12-3 or TRBV12-4 to TRBJ2-7; the D gene could be TRBD1 or TRBD2 (5 bases each). The V and J ends lost 3 bases and 8 bases respectively, with 20 bases between them. There are 15 residues in the CDR3. The CDR3 region is CASSLRGASAAKQYF. The CDR3 DNA sequence: TGTGCCAGCAGTTTGAGAGGGGCCTCCGCGGCGAAGCAGTACTTC.

In its sample, this clonotype was seen a few times. The chain couples TRBV27 to TRBJ2-3; D remains unclear. The CDR3 covers 15 residues. From germline, CDR1 is MNHEY and CDR2 SMNVEV (reference sequence). The V end lost 1 base, the J end lost 6 bases, and 14 bases lay between the germline ends. The chain's CDR3 is CASSLLAVLTDTQYF. For the CDR3, the DNA is TGTGCCAGCAGTTTATTGGCCGTGCTCACGGATACGCAGTATTTT.

V usage is TRBV5-1 and J usage is TRBJ1-2, with D maybe TRBD1 (6 bases). Germline V CDR1 and CDR2: SGHRS, YFSETQ. The CDR3 has 13 residues. Trimming cost V 1 base and J 7 bases, with 11 bases left between them. The CDR3 bases are TGCGCCAGCAGCTTGACAGGGCGGAGTGGCTACACCTTC. It yields the protein CASSLTGRSGYTF.

This clonotype turned up a few times. The chain links TRBV6-4 to TRBJ2-5; tentatively, D is TRBD2 (7 bases). V was clipped by 0 bases and J by 4 bases, with 9 bases between them. Germline V gene lookup returns CDR1 MRHNA and CDR2 SNTAGT. This CDR3 comprises 14 residues. The CDR3, as DNA: TGTGCCAGCAGTGACTCGGGGGGGCCAGAGACCCAGTACTTC. Translated, it gives CASSDSGGPETQYF.

In this sample, this clonotype turned up once. The CDR3 DNA reads TGTGCCAGCAACTCAGACGGGGCAGGGGGGCAGTTCTTC. Its translation is CASNSDGAGGQFF. The rearrangement links TRBV6-2 or TRBV6-3 to TRBJ2-1; 7 nucleotides line up with TRBD1. V dropped 7 bases and J dropped 12; count of bases not matched to a gene: 12. The CDR3 totals 13 residues. Germline V gene data show CDR1 as MNHEY and CDR2 as SVGEGT.

This rearrangement joins TRBV20-1 to TRBJ1-5, with D maybe TRBD1 (6 bases). The V gene lost 1 base and the J gene lost 3 bases, with 16 bases spanning the gap. The CDR3 covers 16 residues. In germline, CDR1 is DFQATT, CDR2 SNEGSKA (reference sequence). The CDR3 nucleotides are TGCAGTGCTAGAGGGGGCAGGGGCCTTTACAATCAGCCCCAGCATTTT. Translating it yields CSARGGRGLYNQPQHF.

This clonotype was seen ten or more times. The chain recombines TRBV3-1 with TRBJ1-6; D unclear. V lost 2 bases, J lost 9 bases, and 11 bases lay in between. Germline CDR1 and CDR2: LGHDT and YNNKEL (reference sequence). The CDR3 runs 14 residues. The CDR3 sequence: CASSQSDGGSPLHF. The CDR3 nucleotides are TGTGCCAGCAGCCAATCGGACGGCGGTTCACCCCTCCACTTT.

This clonotype showed up just a few times. The rearrangement links TRBV12-3 or TRBV12-4 to TRBJ2-1, with 12 nucleotides matching TRBD2. This CDR3 has 16 residues. V shed 5 bases, J shed 7 bases, and the junction held 9 bases outside the gene matches. The CDR3 region is CASSPRTSGELNEQFF. CDR3 nucleotide sequence: TGTGCCAGCAGTCCGCGGACTAGCGGGGAGTTAAATGAGCAGTTCTTC.

The rearrangement links TRBV6-2 or TRBV6-3 to TRBJ1-4; D call uncertain. The CDR3 runs 13 residues. V lost 6 bases and J 6 bases, leaving 11 bases between the germline ends. Germline V gene sequence: CDR1 MNHEY, CDR2 SVGEGT. The CDR3 is CASSQRADEKLFF. The CDR3 coding sequence is TGTGCCAGCAGCCAAAGGGCCGATGAAAAACTGTTTTTT.

This clonotype was recorded many times. V and J are TRBV5-1 and TRBJ2-7, with D perhaps matching TRBD2 (5 bases). This CDR3 is 13 amino acids long. Per the germline V gene, CDR1 is SGHRS and CDR2 is YFSETQ. V was trimmed by 4 bases and J by 0 bases, leaving 8 bases between them. CDR3 in amino acids: CASSPGISYEQYF. The CDR3 region has the DNA TGCGCCAGCAGCCCCGGGATCTCCTACGAGCAGTACTTC.

This clonotype was seen more than once but under ten times. This chain joins TRBV7-9 and TRBJ1-1; D is ambiguous. CDR1 SEHNR and CDR2 FQNEAQ come from the germline V gene (reference sequence). The CDR3 sequence is 13 residues long. V was pared by 5 bases and J by 3 bases, with 10 bases between. The CDR3 DNA is TGTGCCAGCAGCGCTGATCGTCACACTGAAGCTTTCTTT. Protein product: CASSADRHTEAFF.

The V gene is TRBV20-1, the J gene TRBJ2-3; 7 bases fit TRBD1. The germline CDR1 and CDR2 sequences are DFQATT and SNEGSKA (reference sequence). The CDR3 has 15 residues. V shed 4 bases and J 4 bases; nucleotides not matched to a gene: 11. This CDR3 is CSAKPYTGAPDTQYF. The CDR3 DNA follows: TGCAGTGCTAAACCTTATACAGGGGCGCCAGATACGCAGTATTTT.

The CDR3 DNA reads TGTGCCAGCAGCGATAACGACAGGGAAGAGACCCAGTACTTC. It encodes CASSDNDREETQYF. The chain links TRBV7-6 to TRBJ2-5; 7 bases fit TRBD1. The V segment lost 5 bases and the J segment 3 bases; nucleotides outside the gene matches: 6. CDR1 and CDR2 from the germline V gene are SGHVS and FNYEAQ. This CDR3 contains 14 residues. The variable domain in full, completed from reference TRBV7-6 and TRBJ2-5, reads GAGVSQSPRYKVTKRGQDVALRCDPISGHVSLYWYRQALGQGPEFLTYFNYEAQQDKSGLPNDRFSAERPEGSISTLTIQRTEQRDSAMYRCASSDNDREETQYFGPGTRLLVL.

A few counts support this clonotype. A clone one base away is much larger, so this may be a read error. The CDR3 protein is CASSRQGSQPQHF. As DNA, the CDR3 is TGTGCCAGCAGCCGACAGGGGAGTCAGCCCCAGCATTTT. V usage is TRBV11-2 and J usage is TRBJ1-5, with 8 bases matching TRBD1. This CDR3 spans 13 amino acids. Germline CDR1 is SGHAT and CDR2 is FQNNGV. J gave up 6 bases and V 5 bases, and 3 bases lay outside the gene matches.

The gene calls are TRBV5-1 and TRBJ2-3, with 7 bases matching TRBD1. V dropped 5 bases and J dropped 2; count of bases not matched to a gene: 8. The CDR3 loop spans 15 amino acids. CDR1 and CDR2 (germline): SGHRS, YFSETQ. For the CDR3, the DNA is TGCGCCAGCAGTTCCGGGACAGACTTCACAGATACGCAGTATTTT. This translates into CASSSGTDFTDTQYF.

Only a few counts were recorded for this clonotype. The J gene is TRBJ2-2, the V gene TRBV12-3 or TRBV12-4; 7 bases align to TRBD1. The CDR3 sequence is 16 residues long. Germline trimming cut 6 bases from V and 7 bases from J; bases unmatched to any gene: 14. This CDR3 is CASRGYRGSYGGELFF. As DNA, the CDR3 is TGTGCCAGCAGGGGATACAGGGGTTCTTACGGCGGGGAGCTGTTTTTT.

This clonotype was found a few times. The V and J genes are TRBV29-1 and TRBJ2-1; 8 bases are shared with TRBD2. Germline-derived CDR1 and CDR2 are SQVTM and ANQGSEA. The V and J ends lost 7 bases and 1 base, in that order; junction bases with no gene match: 9. The CDR3 length is 15 residues. The CDR3 DNA reads TGCAGCGCCGCGGGACTAGTAGGTTCCTACAATGAGCAGTTCTTC. It encodes CSAAGLVGSYNEQFF.